What follows describes a single T cell receptor beta chain. Produced via immunoSEQ multiplex PCR; TCRdb's table is partial and in-frame only. The table lists approximately 210,000 clones, about 85% of them singletons. This CDR3 is 14 amino acids long. The sample comes from a study of blood T cell repertoires in COVID-19. Study overall: COVID-19 samples, acute and convalescent, were from the United States, Italy and Spain. From T cells, B-cell-depleted T cells, or PBMCs came the material, which was cDNA or gDNA.

The TCR comes from a human donor in a cohort sampled during active COVID-19. The sequenced sample consisted of peripheral blood. The chain links TRBV21-1 to TRBJ2-5; TRBD1, the D gene given by the table, was not confirmed from the DNA. TRBV21-1 is a documented pseudogene. The CDR3 DNA follows: TGTGCCAGCAGCAACAGGACAGGCAAAGAGACCCAGTACTTC. Its protein is CASSNRTGKETQYF.